The TCR beta chain under discussion was sequenced for a study of patients and donors after allogeneic stem cell transplantation. The V segment lost 4 bases and the J segment 10 bases; nucleotides outside the gene matches: 8. The V gene's germline CDR1 is MGHRA and CDR2 YSYEKL. The CDR3 length is 14 residues. TCRdb used MiXCR to reprocess the RT-PCR reads, holding one entry per CDR3 protein. The table shows about 200,000 distinct CDR3 sequences, with around 40% occurring only once. Sample: blood, either unsorted or a sorted T cell fraction (not recorded which). This chain joins TRBV4-1 and TRBJ1-5, with 9 bases fitting TRBD1. The clonotype originates from a human donor who was either an allogeneic HSCT recipient or a stem cell or donor lymphocyte infusion donor (not recorded which). It is not recorded whose cells these are; they may come from a transplant donor. The CDR3 loop reads CASSPGQGALPQHF. DNA for the CDR3: TGCGCCAGCAGCCCGGGACAGGGAGCGTTACCCCAGCATTTT.